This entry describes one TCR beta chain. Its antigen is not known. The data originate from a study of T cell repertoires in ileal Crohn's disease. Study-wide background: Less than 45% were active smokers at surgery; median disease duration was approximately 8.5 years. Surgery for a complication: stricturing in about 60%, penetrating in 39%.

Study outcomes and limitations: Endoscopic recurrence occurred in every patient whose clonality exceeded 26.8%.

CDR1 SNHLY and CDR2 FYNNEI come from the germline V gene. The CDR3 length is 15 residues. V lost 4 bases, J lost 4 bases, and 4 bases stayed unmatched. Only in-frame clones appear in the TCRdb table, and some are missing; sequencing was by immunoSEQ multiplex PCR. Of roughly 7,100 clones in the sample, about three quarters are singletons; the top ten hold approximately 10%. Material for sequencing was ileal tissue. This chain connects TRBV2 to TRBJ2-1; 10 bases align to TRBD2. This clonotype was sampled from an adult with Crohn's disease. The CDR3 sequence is CASSVRTSGYNEQFF. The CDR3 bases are TGTGCCAGCAGTGTTCGGACTAGCGGATACAATGAGCAGTTCTTC.